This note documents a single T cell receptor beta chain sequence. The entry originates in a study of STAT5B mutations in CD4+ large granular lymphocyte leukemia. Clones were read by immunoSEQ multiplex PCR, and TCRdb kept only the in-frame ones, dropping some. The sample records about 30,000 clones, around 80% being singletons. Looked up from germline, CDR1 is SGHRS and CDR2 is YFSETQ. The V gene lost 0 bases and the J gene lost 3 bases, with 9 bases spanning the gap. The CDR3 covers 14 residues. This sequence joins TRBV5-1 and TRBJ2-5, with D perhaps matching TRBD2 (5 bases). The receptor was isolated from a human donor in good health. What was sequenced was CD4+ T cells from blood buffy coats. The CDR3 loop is CASSLGAVKETQYF. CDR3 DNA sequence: TGCGCCAGCAGCTTGGGAGCGGTTAAAGAGACCCAGTACTTC.